This T cell receptor (beta chain) was observed in a study of PD-1 blockade in classical Hodgkin lymphoma. TCRdb's copy holds only in-frame clones and misses some; the assay was immunoSEQ multiplex PCR. The data show tens of thousands of clones, roughly 89% seen once. This clone has a single count. The antigen remains unidentified. All patients relapsed after autologous stem cell transplantation, and brentuximab vedotin exposure varied. Magnetic negative selection served to purify CD4+ T cells out of PBMCs that had been thawed. Between the trimmed V and J ends, which lost 0 bases and 0 bases, there was a span of 9 bases. CDR1 and CDR2 from the germline V gene are LNHNV and YYDKDF (reference sequence). The CDR3 extends over 16 amino acids. Study-level points and caveats: The authors have not defined what causes the repertoire differences, possibly disease activity or prior therapy.

This sample comprised CD4+ T cells from blood, obtained at baseline. The rearrangement links TRBV15 to TRBJ1-3, with D unresolved. The receptor comes from a human donor with classical Hodgkin lymphoma. CDR3: CATSRDLALSGNTIYF. The CDR3 nucleotides read TGTGCCACCAGCAGAGATCTCGCGCTCTCTGGAAACACCATATATTTT.